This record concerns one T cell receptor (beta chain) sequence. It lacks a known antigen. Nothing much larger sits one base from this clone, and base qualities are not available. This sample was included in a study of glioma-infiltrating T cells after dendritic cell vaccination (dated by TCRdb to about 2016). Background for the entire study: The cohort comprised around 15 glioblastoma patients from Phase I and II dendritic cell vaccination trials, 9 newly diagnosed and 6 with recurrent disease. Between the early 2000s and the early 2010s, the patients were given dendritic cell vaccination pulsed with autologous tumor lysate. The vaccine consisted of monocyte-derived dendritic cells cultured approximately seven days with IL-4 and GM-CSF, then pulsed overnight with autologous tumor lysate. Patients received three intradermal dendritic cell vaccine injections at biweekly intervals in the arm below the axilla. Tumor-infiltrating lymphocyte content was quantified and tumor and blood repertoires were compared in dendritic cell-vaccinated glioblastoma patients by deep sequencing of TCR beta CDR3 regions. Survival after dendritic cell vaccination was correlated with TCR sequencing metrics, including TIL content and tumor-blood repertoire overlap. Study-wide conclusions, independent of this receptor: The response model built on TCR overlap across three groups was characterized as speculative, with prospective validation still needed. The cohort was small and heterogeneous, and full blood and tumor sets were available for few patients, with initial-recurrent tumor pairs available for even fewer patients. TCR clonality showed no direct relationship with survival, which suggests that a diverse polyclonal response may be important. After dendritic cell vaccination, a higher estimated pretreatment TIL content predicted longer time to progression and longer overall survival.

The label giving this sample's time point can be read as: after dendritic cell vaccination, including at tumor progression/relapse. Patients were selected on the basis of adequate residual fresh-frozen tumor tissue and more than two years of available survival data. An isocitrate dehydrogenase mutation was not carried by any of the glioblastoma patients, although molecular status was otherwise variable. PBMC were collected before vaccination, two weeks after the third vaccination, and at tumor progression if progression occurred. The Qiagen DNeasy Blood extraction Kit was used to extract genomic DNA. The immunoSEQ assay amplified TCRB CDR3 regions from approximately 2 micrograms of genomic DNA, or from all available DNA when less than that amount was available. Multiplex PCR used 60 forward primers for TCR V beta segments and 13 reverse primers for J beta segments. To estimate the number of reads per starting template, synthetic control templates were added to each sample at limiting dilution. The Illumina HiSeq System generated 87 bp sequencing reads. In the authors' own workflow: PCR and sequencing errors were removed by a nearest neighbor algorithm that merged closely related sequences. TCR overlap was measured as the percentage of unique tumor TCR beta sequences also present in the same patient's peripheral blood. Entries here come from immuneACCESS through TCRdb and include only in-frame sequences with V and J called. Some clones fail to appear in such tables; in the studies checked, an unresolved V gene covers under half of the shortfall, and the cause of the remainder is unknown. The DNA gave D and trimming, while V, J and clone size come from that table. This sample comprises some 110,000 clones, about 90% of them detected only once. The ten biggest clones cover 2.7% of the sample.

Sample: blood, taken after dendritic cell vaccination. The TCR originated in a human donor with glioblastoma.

The CDR3 has the sequence CASSLRLLAGTDTQYF. The base sequence is TGTGCCAGCAGTCTAAGGTTACTAGCGGGCACAGATACGCAGTATTTT. The chain employs TRBV28 and TRBJ2-3, and 8 bases in between align with TRBD2. CDR1 and CDR2, per the germline V gene, are MDHEN and SYDVKM. Trimming accounts for 5 bases at V and 1 base at J, while the number of junction bases matched to no gene is 8. The cysteine opens and the phenylalanine closes a CDR3 of 16 amino acids. Only the CDR3 portion is preserved as DNA: 48 bases, with reading frame beginning at the first base.